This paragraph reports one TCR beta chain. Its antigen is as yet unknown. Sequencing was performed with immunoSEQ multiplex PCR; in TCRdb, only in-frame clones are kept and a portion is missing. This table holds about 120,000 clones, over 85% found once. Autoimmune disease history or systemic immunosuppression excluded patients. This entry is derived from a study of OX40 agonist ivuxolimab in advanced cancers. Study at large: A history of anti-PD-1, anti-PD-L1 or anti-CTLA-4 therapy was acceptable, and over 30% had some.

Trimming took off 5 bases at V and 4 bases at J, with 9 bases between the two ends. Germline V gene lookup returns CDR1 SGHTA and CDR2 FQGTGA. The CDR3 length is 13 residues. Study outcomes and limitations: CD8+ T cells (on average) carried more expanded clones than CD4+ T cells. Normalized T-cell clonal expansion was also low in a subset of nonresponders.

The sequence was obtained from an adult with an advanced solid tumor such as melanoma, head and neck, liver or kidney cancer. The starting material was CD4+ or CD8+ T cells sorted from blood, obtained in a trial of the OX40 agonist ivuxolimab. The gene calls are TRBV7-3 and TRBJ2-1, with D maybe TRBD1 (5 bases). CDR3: CASSPGQYNEQFF. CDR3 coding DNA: TGTGCCAGCAGCCCCGGACAATACAATGAGCAGTTCTTC.